Listed here are 14 T cell receptor beta chains from one sample, sequenced in a study of CD8 T cells in Susac syndrome. Random hexamers were used to reverse transcribe 0.5 to 1 ug of RNA. TCRdb processed the immunoSEQ multiplex PCR reads anew with MiXCR; each CDR3 protein has one entry. The sample carries about 190,000 distinct CDR3 sequences, around 95% recorded once. The material sequenced was CD8+ T cells from PBMCs. The receptors were gathered from a human donor with Susac syndrome.

The gene calls are TRBV19 and TRBJ2-7; D might be TRBD2 (6 bases). The V end lost 5 bases, the J end lost 3 bases, and 14 bases lay between the germline ends. In germline, CDR1 is LNHDA, CDR2 SQIVND (reference sequence). The CDR3 is made up of 14 amino acids. The CDR3 sequence: CASSDGSPLYEQYF. The DNA of the CDR3 is TGTGCCAGTAGTGACGGGAGCCCCCTCTACGAGCAGTACTTC.

This clonotype was seen more than once but under ten times. This chain uses TRBV11-1 with TRBJ2-7, with 10 bases that match TRBD2. Germline assignment: CDR1 SGHAT and CDR2 FQDESV (reference sequence). V was clipped by 4 bases and J by 2 bases; unmatched bases: 2. There are 14 residues in the CDR3. CDR3 residues: CASSSSGGAYEQYF. The CDR3, as DNA: TGTGCCAGCAGCTCGAGCGGGGGGGCCTACGAGCAGTACTTC.

This chain joins TRBV6-6 and TRBJ1-6, with D unclear. Germline-derived CDR1 and CDR2 are MNHNY and SVGAGI (reference sequence). The CDR3 spans 13 residues. V lost 8 bases and J 5 bases, leaving 10 bases between the germline ends. The CDR3 is CASGRNDNSPLHF. The CDR3 nucleotides read TGTGCCAGCGGCAGGAATGATAATTCACCCCTCCACTTT.

This clonotype has just one count. The chain employs TRBV7-9 and TRBJ2-5; TRBD1 is a possible D gene (5 bases). The V end was cut by 1 base, the J end by 5 bases, with 17 bases between. The germline gives CDR1 SEHNR, CDR2 FQNEAQ (reference sequence). The CDR3 has 16 amino acids. The CDR3 bases are TGTGCCAGCAGCTTAGTTCCGTCCTTGAAGGGGGAGACCCAGTACTTC. This encodes CASSLVPSLKGETQYF.

The chain uses TRBV9 and TRBJ1-2, with D unresolved. The CDR3 loop spans 17 amino acids. Germline assignment: CDR1 SGDLS and CDR2 YYNGEE. The V gene lost 4 bases and the J gene lost 7 bases, with 26 bases spanning the gap. CDR3 in DNA: TGTGCCAGCAGCATCCACACCTTAGGCGGAGACTATGGTGGCTACACCTTC. Protein sequence: CASSIHTLGGDYGGYTF. Looking up the rest from reference TRBV9 and TRBJ1-2 gives the full variable domain: DSGVTQTPKHLITATGQRVTLRCSPRSGDLSVYWYQQSLDQGLQFLIQYYNGEERAKGNILERFSAQQFPDLHSELNLSSLELGDSALYFCASSIHTLGGDYGGYTFGSGTRLTVV.

This chain uses TRBV4-1 with TRBJ2-7; unclear D gene. V was trimmed by 1 base and J by 6 bases, leaving 7 bases between them. This CDR3 comprises 12 residues. Germline assignment: CDR1 MGHRA and CDR2 YSYEKL. CDR3 coding DNA: TGCGCCAGCAGCCAAGGGGGTAGCGAGCAGTACTTC. Residues: CASSQGGSEQYF.

The chain joins TRBV3-1 to TRBJ2-7, with D tentatively TRBD1 or TRBD2 (6 bases each). V gave up 1 base and J gave up 1 base, with 17 bases separating them. The CDR3 totals 17 residues. Germline CDR1 LGHDT, CDR2 YNNKEL (reference sequence). The CDR3 sequence is CASSQVWRADSSYEQYF. CDR3 sequence (DNA): TGTGCCAGCAGCCAAGTCTGGAGGGCGGACAGTTCCTACGAGCAGTACTTC.

The V and J genes are TRBV2 and TRBJ2-1; the D gene is possibly TRBD1 (5 bases). CDR3 length: 15 residues. V was clipped by 1 base and J by 4 bases, with 11 bases between them. Germline CDR1 is SNHLY and CDR2 is FYNNEI. As DNA, the CDR3 is TGTGCCAGCAGTGAAGAGGACAATCTGTACAATGAGCAGTTCTTC. The encoded protein is CASSEEDNLYNEQFF.

The gene calls are TRBV12-3 or TRBV12-4 and TRBJ2-5; either TRBD1 or TRBD2 may fit D (6 bases each). V dropped 0 bases and J dropped 1 base, with 9 bases sitting between them. The CDR3 has 15 residues. CDR3 DNA sequence: TGTGCCAGCAGTTTAGCGCCGGGGGCCCAAGAGACCCAGTACTTC. Its protein is CASSLAPGAQETQYF.

This chain uses TRBV4-1 with TRBJ2-3; 9 bases align to TRBD1. Germline V gene data show CDR1 as MGHRA and CDR2 as YSYEKL. The CDR3 contains 15 residues. V lost 3 bases, J lost 2 bases, and 3 bases stayed unmatched. CDR3 protein: CASSHRDRDTDTQYF. The CDR3, as DNA: TGCGCCAGCAGCCACCGGGACAGGGACACAGATACGCAGTATTTT.

V and J are TRBV27 and TRBJ1-5; D might be TRBD1 (6 bases). Germline V gene data show CDR1 as MNHEY and CDR2 as SMNVEV (reference sequence). The CDR3 length is 15 residues. V lost 3 bases and J lost 3, with 12 bases in between. CDR3 in amino acids: CASSFTGADNQPQHF. Written as DNA, the CDR3 is TGTGCCAGCAGTTTCACGGGGGCTGACAATCAGCCCCAGCATTTT.

This clonotype was observed a single time. This chain links TRBV15 with TRBJ1-5, with a possible D match to TRBD1 (5 bases). V lost 5 bases to trimming and J lost 8 bases, with 25 bases between them. CDR1 and CDR2 from the germline V gene are LNHNV and YYDKDF (reference sequence). This CDR3 has 17 residues. The CDR3: CATSGSHSRGQREPQHF. CDR3 coding DNA: TGTGCCACCAGCGGGAGCCACTCCCGGGGCCAAAGAGAGCCCCAGCATTTT.

The sample holds one count of this clonotype. The rearrangement joins TRBV6-6 to TRBJ2-1, with TRBD2 matching over 12 bases. The V gene end was trimmed by 6 bases and the J gene end by 4 bases; junction bases not matched to a gene: 4. The germline CDR1 and CDR2 sequences are MNHNY and SVGAGI (reference sequence). This CDR3 contains 15 residues. CDR3 protein: CASRPLAGGYNEQFF. CDR3 bases: TGTGCCAGCAGACCACTAGCGGGGGGATACAATGAGCAGTTCTTC.

The chain joins TRBV4-1 to TRBJ1-5; the D is unclear. The V and J ends lost 1 base and 9 bases respectively, with 13 bases between them. CDR1 and CDR2 from the germline V gene are MGHRA and YSYEKL. This CDR3 has 14 residues. CDR3 DNA sequence: TGCGCCAGCAGCCAAGTAATAGGGAGGCGGCCCCAGCATTTT. This codes for CASSQVIGRRPQHF.